Shown below are 29 T cell receptor beta chains from a single sample sequenced in a study of shared clonotypes between healthy human individuals. Using immunoSEQ multiplex PCR, the repertoire was profiled, and TCRdb retains in-frame clones only, with some absent. Of under 600,000 clones listed, 70% to 80% are singletons. Sequencing was performed on PBMCs. These receptors came from a woman aged 40 to 49 in good health. Some clones in this sample may be carry-over from other donors' samples.

J is TRBJ1-2 and V is TRBV28; a possible D gene is TRBD1 (5 bases). V was trimmed by 6 bases and J by 4 bases, leaving 12 bases between them. CDR3 length: 13 residues. CDR1 and CDR2 (germline): MDHEN, SYDVKM. The CDR3 spells CASRAGRAYGYTF. CDR3 coding DNA: TGTGCCAGCAGGGCGGGCAGGGCCTATGGCTACACCTTC.

Comment on this clone: This CDR3 is also generated by other DNA sequences in the sample. The chain joins TRBV7-9 to TRBJ2-1; D is unresolved. CDR3 length: 12 amino acids. Trimming left V 0 bases short and J 6 bases short, with 3 bases between. Germline values: CDR1 SEHNR, CDR2 FQNEAQ (reference sequence). The CDR3 coding sequence is TGTGCCAGCAGCTTAGCGCCCAATGAGCAGTTCTTC. This encodes CASSLAPNEQFF. Complete variable domain (other parts from reference TRBV7-9 and TRBJ2-1): DTGVSQNPRHKITKRGQNVTFRCDPISEHNRLYWYRQTLGQGPEFLTYFQNEAQLEKSRLLSDRFSAERPKGSFSTLEIQRTEQGDSAMYLCASSLAPNEQFFGPGTRLTVL.

Remarks on this clone: A read error likely explains this, since a far larger clone differs by one base. Other DNA sequences from this sample encode an identical CDR3 as well. The chain couples TRBV15 to TRBJ2-4, with TRBD2 identical over 7 bases. The CDR3 contains 16 residues. From germline, CDR1 is LNHNV and CDR2 YYDKDF (reference sequence). Unmatched junction bases numbered 5, after V lost 3 bases and J lost 0 bases. The CDR3: CATSRSGEVAKNIQYF. The CDR3 bases are TGTGCCACCAGCAGGAGCGGGGAGGTAGCCAAAAACATTCAGTACTTC. Supplemented by reference TRBV15 and TRBJ2-4, the full variable domain reads DAMVIQNPRYQVTQFGKPVTLSCSQTLNHNVMYWYQQKSSQAPKLLFHYYDKDFNNEADTPDNFQSRRPNTSFCFLDIRSPGLGDTAMYLCATSRSGEVAKNIQYFGAGTRLSVL.

This clone has a handful of counts. J is TRBJ2-4 and V is TRBV5-4; tentative D call: TRBD2 (6 bases). There are 14 residues in the CDR3. V gave up 0 bases and J gave up 9 bases, with 13 bases separating them. From germline, CDR1 is SGHNT and CDR2 YYREEE (reference sequence). The CDR3: CASSLELGGAIQYF. The CDR3 bases are TGTGCCAGCAGCTTGGAGTTGGGGGGAGCCATTCAGTACTTC.

This clone showed up just once. The chain is built from TRBV18 and TRBJ1-3, with 8 bases that match TRBD1. The germline V gene has CDR1 KGHSH and CDR2 LQKENI. This CDR3 contains 18 residues. The ends lost 6 bases at V and 0 bases at J; junction bases unmatched: 13. The CDR3 DNA sequence: TGTGCCAGCTCCGACCCCACGGGACAGGTTAGCTCTGGAAACACCATATATTTT. This translates into CASSDPTGQVSSGNTIYF.

This sequence joins TRBV9 and TRBJ1-5; D unresolved. Per the germline V gene, CDR1 is SGDLS and CDR2 is YYNGEE. The V and J ends lost 0 bases and 6 bases respectively, with 13 bases between them. This CDR3 contains 15 residues. The CDR3 region is CASSVDAGIGQPQHF. CDR3 nucleotides: TGTGCCAGCAGCGTAGATGCCGGGATCGGTCAGCCCCAGCATTTT. The full variable domain, rest sourced from reference TRBV9 and TRBJ1-5, is DSGVTQTPKHLITATGQRVTLRCSPRSGDLSVYWYQQSLDQGLQFLIQYYNGEERAKGNILERFSAQQFPDLHSELNLSSLELGDSALYFCASSVDAGIGQPQHFGDGTRLSIL.

This rearrangement joins TRBV7-2 to TRBJ2-7; 7 positions agree with TRBD2. V lost 0 bases, J lost 2 bases, and 13 bases stayed unmatched. The CDR3 covers 18 residues. Germline-derived CDR1 and CDR2 are SGHTA and FQGNSA. DNA for the CDR3: TGTGCCAGCAGCTTAGCTTCTATGGGGACTACCAGACCCTACGAGCAGTACTTC. This encodes CASSLASMGTTRPYEQYF.

This chain links TRBV7-9 with TRBJ2-1; D is undetermined. The CDR3 spans 14 residues. CDR1 and CDR2 from the germline V gene are SEHNR and FQNEAQ (reference sequence). Deletions cut 10 bases from V and 0 bases from J, with 13 bases between. The CDR3 DNA reads TGTGCCATTCCCCGGACCGCCTCCTACAATGAGCAGTTCTTC. It is translated as CAIPRTASYNEQFF.

The chain combines TRBV28 with TRBJ1-2; D is uncertain. V was clipped by 3 bases and J by 12 bases, with 17 bases between them. Looked up from germline, CDR1 is MDHEN and CDR2 is SYDVKM. The CDR3 covers 13 residues. CDR3 sequence: CASSFSGPASHTF. As DNA, the CDR3 is TGTGCCAGCAGTTTTTCGGGCCCCGCATCCCACACCTTC.

The V and J genes are TRBV28 and TRBJ1-3; D gene ambiguous. CDR1 is MDHEN and CDR2 is SYDVKM in the germline V gene. CDR3 size: 16 residues. With 7 bases removed from V and 4 bases from J, the gap between germline ends came to 20 bases. CDR3 region: CASKEGSVSSGNTIYF. The CDR3 coding sequence is TGTGCCAGCAAGGAAGGCTCGGTCAGCTCGGGAAACACCATATATTTT.

This rearrangement joins TRBV7-9 to TRBJ1-1, with D hard to call. Germline V CDR1 and CDR2: SEHNR, FQNEAQ (reference sequence). CDR3 length equals 13 residues. The ends were cut back, 2 bases at V and 3 bases at J, with 7 bases in the middle. Written as DNA, the CDR3 is TGTGCCAGCAGCTTATCGGAGGACACTGAAGCTTTCTTT. Translating gives CASSLSEDTEAFF.

This clone was picked up many times. This sequence joins TRBV18 and TRBJ1-2, with a weak D call TRBD1 (6 bases). This CDR3 contains 15 residues. CDR1 is KGHSH and CDR2 is LQKENI in the germline V gene. Deletions cut 6 bases from V and 8 bases from J, with 22 bases between. The DNA of the CDR3 is TGTGCCAGCTCCCCTAACAGGGACGGCGGAAGCGGCTACACCTTC. It specifies CASSPNRDGGSGYTF.

This rearrangement joins TRBV5-1 to TRBJ1-3; D is perhaps TRBD1 (5 bases). V shed 1 base and J shed 3 bases, with 8 bases lying between them. CDR1 is SGHRS and CDR2 is YFSETQ in the germline V gene. The CDR3 totals 14 residues. This chain's CDR3 is CASSLSGVGNTIYF. In nucleotides, the CDR3 is TGCGCCAGCAGCTTGTCGGGGGTTGGAAACACCATATATTTT.

The V and J genes are TRBV7-2 and TRBJ2-5; D possibly corresponds to TRBD1 (6 bases). Germline-derived CDR1 and CDR2 are SGHTA and FQGNSA. V was cut by 4 bases and J by 2 bases, with 14 bases left in between. The CDR3 has 15 amino acids. CDR3 bases: TGTGCCAGCAGCTCAGGACAGAGGCCACAAGAGACCCAGTACTTC. As protein: CASSSGQRPQETQYF.

The genes are TRBV18 and TRBJ1-5; 7 bases line up with TRBD1. Germline lookup yields CDR1 KGHSH and CDR2 LQKENI. V gave up 4 bases and J gave up 0 bases; unmatched junction bases: 6. The CDR3 totals 16 residues. The CDR3 region has the DNA TGTGCCAGCTCACAAGAACAGGGGAATAGCAATCAGCCCCAGCATTTT. Protein product: CASSQEQGNSNQPQHF.

This rearrangement joins TRBV5-4 to TRBJ2-7; 7 bases agree with TRBD1. In germline, CDR1 is SGHNT, CDR2 YYREEE (reference sequence). The CDR3 sequence is 15 residues long. V shed 3 bases, J shed 0 bases, and the junction held 6 bases outside the gene matches. In nucleotides, the CDR3 is TGTGCCAGCAGCTCCTCACAGGGGAGCTCCTACGAGCAGTACTTC. It encodes CASSSSQGSSYEQYF.

The rearrangement links TRBV10-3 to TRBJ2-7, with TRBD2 identical over 10 bases. CDR1 ENHRY and CDR2 SYGVKD come from the germline V gene. This CDR3 spans 15 amino acids. V gave up 9 bases and J gave up 2 bases; unmatched junction bases: 10. As DNA, the CDR3 is TGTGCCATGGGAGCGGGAGGGACCTCGGCCTACGAGCAGTACTTC. As protein: CAMGAGGTSAYEQYF.

This clone has just one count. The genes are TRBV7-8 and TRBJ2-1, with TRBD2 matching 7 bases. This CDR3 contains 13 residues. The germline gives CDR1 SGHVS, CDR2 FQNEAQ. The CDR3 protein is CTCGAGAYNEQFF. The CDR3 coding sequence is TGTACGTGCGGGGCGGGAGCCTACAATGAGCAGTTCTTC.

The J gene is TRBJ1-4, the V gene TRBV9; D perhaps matches TRBD1 (6 bases). In germline, CDR1 is SGDLS, CDR2 YYNGEE. The CDR3 contains 15 residues. V gave up 0 bases and J gave up 5 bases, with 11 bases separating them. The CDR3 protein is CASSVDPQGNEKLFF. The CDR3 DNA reads TGTGCCAGCAGCGTAGACCCCCAGGGGAATGAAAAACTGTTTTTT.

The CDR3 sequence: CASSHTPTRGPGELFF. The DNA for the CDR3 is TGCGCCAGCAGTCATACCCCAACGAGGGGTCCCGGGGAGCTGTTTTTT. V is TRBV4-1 and J is TRBJ2-2; D may correspond to TRBD1 or TRBD2 (5 bases each). This CDR3 is 16 amino acids long. The germline CDR1 and CDR2 sequences are MGHRA and YSYEKL. Trimming took off 6 bases at V and 6 bases at J, with 20 bases between the two ends.

The genes are TRBV7-2 and TRBJ1-2, with a weak D call TRBD1 (5 bases). This CDR3 region has 13 residues. Germline loops: CDR1 SGHTA, CDR2 FQGNSA. The germline V and J ends were trimmed by 1 base and 4 bases, with 7 bases remaining between them. The CDR3 DNA reads TGTGCCAGCAGCTTAGGGGGGATCTATGGCTACACCTTC. Encoded protein: CASSLGGIYGYTF.

The chain links TRBV30 to TRBJ2-2; TRBD2 agrees at 10 bases. Germline CDR1 reads GTSNPN; CDR2 reads SVGIG (reference sequence). The junction had 6 bases not matched to a gene; V was cut back by 7 bases and J by 1 base. The CDR3 totals 15 residues. CDR3 region: CASPRTSGNTGELFF. DNA of the CDR3: TGTGCCTCGCCCAGGACTAGCGGGAACACCGGGGAGCTGTTTTTT.

This clone has a handful of counts. CDR3 sequence: CASRQGAAYTEAFF. The CDR3 region has the DNA TGCGCCAGCAGGCAGGGGGCGGCGTACACTGAAGCTTTCTTT. The chain carries TRBV10-2 and TRBJ1-1; 8 bases align to TRBD1. Germline CDR1 and CDR2: WSHSY and SAAADI. The CDR3 is made up of 14 amino acids. Germline trimming cut 6 bases from V and 3 bases from J; bases unmatched to any gene: 6.

The rearrangement joins TRBV6-1 to TRBJ1-2, with D hard to call. With 2 bases removed from V and 0 bases from J, the gap between germline ends came to 7 bases. The germline V gene has CDR1 MNHNS and CDR2 SASEGT. CDR3 size: 14 residues. CDR3 protein: CASSEFSPNYGYTF. CDR3 in DNA: TGTGCCAGCAGTGAATTCTCCCCTAACTATGGCTACACCTTC.

The chain combines TRBV9 with TRBJ2-1; 8 bases map to TRBD2. Germline V gene data show CDR1 as SGDLS and CDR2 as YYNGEE. CDR3 length: 17 amino acids. The ends lost 4 bases at V and 0 bases at J; junction bases unmatched: 9. The CDR3, as DNA: TGTGCCAGCAGCCCCCGGACTAGCATGAGCTCCTACAATGAGCAGTTCTTC. Its translation is CASSPRTSMSSYNEQFF.

This chain uses TRBV18 with TRBJ2-1, with TRBD1 identical over 8 bases. J was trimmed by 5 bases and V by 4 bases; bases with no gene match: 7. Germline loops: CDR1 KGHSH, CDR2 LQKENI. CDR3 length equals 15 residues. The CDR3 bases are TGTGCCAGCTCACAGAGGACAGGGCCGGACAATGAGCAGTTCTTC. It specifies CASSQRTGPDNEQFF.

This clone came up many times. The V call is TRBV27, the J call TRBJ2-7, with 8 bases that match TRBD2. The CDR3 is 15 residues long. The ends lost 2 bases at V and 10 bases at J; junction bases unmatched: 13. Germline V gene sequence: CDR1 MNHEY, CDR2 SMNVEV (reference sequence). The CDR3 here is CASSLGTSPYTEQYF. The DNA of the CDR3 is TGTGCCAGCAGTTTAGGGACTAGTCCCTATACGGAACAGTACTTC.

The chain joins TRBV21-1 to TRBJ2-1; the table's D call, TRBD2, was not checked against the DNA. TRBV21-1 is given as a pseudogene. The length of the CDR3 is 15 residues. This CDR3 is CASRMTSGDRDEQFF. The CDR3 nucleotides read TGTGCCAGCAGGATGACTAGCGGGGATAGGGATGAGCAGTTCTTC.

The chain links TRBV30 to TRBJ2-1, with 14 bases identical to TRBD2. With V trimmed by 1 base and J by 5 bases, 7 bases remained unmatched. CDR3 length: 17 residues. Germline values: CDR1 GTSNPN, CDR2 SVGIG (reference sequence). CDR3 sequence: CAWSATRTSGRHNEQFF. The DNA of the CDR3 is TGTGCCTGGAGTGCTACCAGGACTAGCGGGAGGCACAATGAGCAGTTCTTC. The full variable domain, its missing parts supplied by reference TRBV30 and TRBJ2-1, is SQTIHQWPATLVQPVGSPLSLECTVEGTSNPNLYWYRQAAGRGLQLLFYSVGIGQISSEVPQNLSASRPQDRQFILSSKKLLLSDSGFYLCAWSATRTSGRHNEQFFGPGTRLTVL.